A single sample is the source of the 8 T cell receptor beta chains below, sequenced in a study of TIL therapy for anti-PD-1-resistant metastatic lung cancer. Time point denoted: pre-treatment sample, taken before nivolumab and TIL therapy. The libraries were made with immunoSEQ v3. Method: immunoSEQ multiplex PCR; TCRdb's copy keeps in-frame clones and lacks some. The sample holds under 70,000 clones; roughly 70% are singletons and the top ten take 1.5% to 2%. Sequences were derived from blood, sampled at baseline. These receptors all come from a person aged 25-79 years with non-small cell lung cancer.

V gene TRBV28 combines with J gene TRBJ2-7, with 9 bases lining up with TRBD1. Germline V lookup: CDR1 MDHEN, CDR2 SYDVKM. V lost 3 bases and J lost 6; bases outside the gene matches: 9. CDR3 length equals 15 residues. The CDR3 is CASSFAGQGISEQYF. CDR3 sequence (DNA): TGTGCCAGCAGTTTCGCCGGACAGGGGATTTCCGAGCAGTACTTC.

The chain links TRBV15 to TRBJ2-3; unclear D gene. The V end lost 1 base, the J end lost 5 bases, and 19 bases lay between the germline ends. Germline values: CDR1 LNHNV, CDR2 YYDKDF (reference sequence). This CDR3 comprises 17 residues. The CDR3 here is CATSRVRTLRRRDTQYF. The CDR3 bases are TGTGCCACCAGCAGAGTTCGAACACTTCGACGACGAGATACGCAGTATTTT.

The chain couples TRBV5-1 to TRBJ2-3, with D possibly matching TRBD2 (6 bases). CDR1 is SGHRS, CDR2 YFSETQ, per germline. Deletions cut 3 bases from V and 4 bases from J, with 12 bases between. The CDR3 consists of 14 residues. The CDR3, as DNA: TGCGCCAGCAGCTCAGGGACTCTTTCAGATACGCAGTATTTT. This gives the protein CASSSGTLSDTQYF.

This clone was counted between two and nine times. The chain couples TRBV7-9 to TRBJ1-4; 9 bases match TRBD1. CDR3 length: 14 amino acids. V lost 4 bases to trimming and J lost 14 bases; unmatched junction nucleotides: 11. Per germline, CDR1 SEHNR and CDR2 FQNEAQ (reference sequence). The CDR3 sequence is CASSSGTGPTLLFF. CDR3 DNA: TGTGCCAGCAGCTCCGGGACAGGGCCCACACTCCTGTTTTTT.

The chain employs TRBV30 and TRBJ1-2; D remains unclear. The CDR3 runs to 11 residues. The V and J ends lost 2 bases and 4 bases respectively, with 5 bases between them. The germline gives CDR1 GTSNPN, CDR2 SVGIG (reference sequence). The CDR3 loop is CAWSNSYGYTF. CDR3 sequence (DNA): TGTGCCTGGAGTAACTCCTATGGCTACACCTTC.

The chain carries TRBV5-4 and TRBJ1-6; no clear D gene. V was trimmed by 1 base and J by 7 bases, leaving 15 bases between them. Germline V gene sequence: CDR1 SGHNT, CDR2 YYREEE (reference sequence). The CDR3 is 16 amino acids. The CDR3 protein is CASSLRRVVRNSPLHF. In DNA form, the CDR3 reads TGTGCCAGCAGCTTGCGCCGGGTAGTGCGGAATTCACCCCTCCACTTT.

This clone was counted a single time. This sequence joins TRBV9 and TRBJ2-1, with TRBD2 matching over 8 bases. Germline V gene lookup returns CDR1 SGDLS and CDR2 YYNGEE. V trimming: 2 bases; J trimming: 0 bases; junction bases outside the gene matches: 4. There are 16 residues in the CDR3. This chain's CDR3 is CASSVKAGASYNEQFF. In DNA, the CDR3 is TGTGCCAGCAGCGTTAAAGCGGGAGCCTCCTACAATGAGCAGTTCTTC.

The chain uses TRBV2 and TRBJ2-7; possible D gene TRBD2, 5 bases. The V gene's germline CDR1 is SNHLY and CDR2 FYNNEI. The CDR3 length is 12 residues. Trimming shortened V by 6 bases and J by 0 bases, and 6 bases separated the two germline ends. DNA of the CDR3: TGTGCCAGCAGGGACTCCTCCTACGAGCAGTACTTC. As protein: CASRDSSYEQYF.